This T cell receptor beta chain was identified in a study of T cells after yellow fever vaccination. TCRdb ran MiXCR on the 5' RACE reads and lists one entry per CDR3 protein. This table holds about 340,000 distinct CDR3 sequences, 12% found once. The CDR3 has 15 residues. The V end lost 5 bases, the J end lost 2 bases, and 12 bases lay between the germline ends. Germline lookup yields CDR1 SGHVS and CDR2 FQNEAQ. Concerning this clonotype: What it binds is not known.

General study points: The CD4 compartment and the CD8 compartment contained a small share of clonotypes in common. Clones from primary vaccination mostly reappeared after the booster (approximately 96% CD4, around 90% CD8).

This chain joins TRBV7-8 and TRBJ2-2; possible D gene TRBD2, 6 bases. The material was CD4+ T cells sorted from PBMCs, obtained 15 days after the yellow fever booster vaccination. The clonotype originates from a man between 18 and 35 years old who received the YFV17D yellow fever vaccine. For the CDR3, the DNA is TGTGCCAGCAGCCCCGCCGGGGGAAACACCGGGGAGCTGTTTTTT. Encoded protein: CASSPAGGNTGELFF.